This T cell receptor (beta chain) was recovered during a study of blood T cell repertoires in COVID-19. In the study overall: Material from acute and convalescent COVID-19 was sourced from the United States, Italy and Spain.

Germline lookup yields CDR1 SNHLY and CDR2 FYNNEI. There are 12 residues in the CDR3. Original data processing: Amplification from reference gene primers served as the basis for estimated nucleated cell counts. Libraries were prepared by immunoSEQ multiplex PCR; TCRdb keeps only in-frame clonotypes and omits some of them. The V and J calls and clone size are taken from that table; D and trimming were inferred from the DNA. The sample holds over 250,000 clones, around 89% seen once. This clone was counted once. Living in about two dozen US areas, the participants were between roughly 18 and 90 years of age.

Sample: PBMCs or T cells enriched from blood (not recorded which). The receptor was derived from a woman younger than 30 who had recovered from COVID-19. The rearrangement links TRBV2 to TRBJ2-5; perhaps TRBD2 as D (5 bases). The CDR3 coding sequence is TGTGCTAGGCTCGGGGTTCAAGAGACCCAGTACTTC. Encoded protein: CARLGVQETQYF.